Sequencing of this T cell receptor beta chain was carried out in a study of shared clonotypes between healthy human individuals. As for the study in general: Donors had three CD4 naive, three CD4 memory, two CD8 naive and one CD8 memory plate apiece.

Generated by immunoSEQ multiplex PCR, the TCRdb table keeps only in-frame clones and is missing some. The data show some 2.1 million clones, around 96% seen once. CD8 cells classed as naive were CD45RO-negative and positively selected for CCR7, excluding terminally differentiated effector memory CD45RA+ cells. Note on this clone: Its antigen remains unknown.

Germline CDR1 reads SGHAT; CDR2 reads FQDESV (reference sequence). Losses at the gene ends were 5 bases for V and 1 base for J; bases not matched to a gene: 7. This CDR3 spans 15 amino acids. Study observations and caveats: Despite large depth, sorted-subset datasets appeared incompletely sequenced.

The origin of this receptor is a man aged 18 to 30 in good health. The chain couples TRBV11-1 to TRBJ1-1; 7 bases align to TRBD1. Specimen: naive CD8+ T cells sorted from blood. CDR3 protein: CASSAHRGRNTEAFF. CDR3 nucleotides: TGTGCCAGCAGCGCCCACAGGGGTCGGAACACTGAAGCTTTCTTT.